This TCR beta chain was sequenced during a study of T cells in Graves' hyperthyroidism and ophthalmopathy. The study, taken as a whole, reports: Blood also carried most thyroid clonotypes expanded above 0.001.

Researchers took RNA transcripts and amplified the TCR beta CDR3 regions from them. TCR CDR3 underwent first-round RT-PCR with the HTBI primer set. TCRdb processed the multiplex PCR reads anew with MiXCR; each CDR3 protein has one entry. The data hold hundreds of thousands of distinct CDR3 sequences, with approximately 40% observed a single time. For Graves' hyperthyroidism to be stable, ophthalmopathy could not progress within 18 months. Of note for this clonotype: Its antigen is undetermined. A clone one base away is much larger, so this may be a read error.

Germline V CDR1 and CDR2: SEHNR, FQNEAQ (reference sequence). The length of the CDR3 is 16 residues. The sequence derives from a woman in her forties with Graves' hyperthyroidism. V usage is TRBV7-9 and J usage is TRBJ1-6; TRBD1 matches at 8 bases. Sequenced: blood. The CDR3 loop is CASSPRTGSQNSLLHF. Written as DNA, the CDR3 is TGTGCCAGCAGCCCTCGGACAGGGTCGCAAAATTCACTCCTCCACTTT.